The 8 T cell receptor beta chains reported below all come from one sample, sequenced in a study of identifying expanded T cells in peripheral blood. Repertoires were generated with immunoSEQ multiplex PCR, while TCRdb's copy carries only in-frame clones and drops some. Of about 91,000 clones in the sample, 88% were seen once. The sample consisted of blood. The receptors were sampled from a person aged 18 to 75 in good health.

In this sample, this clone is medium-sized. The chain has TRBV10-3 and TRBJ2-6, with D possibly matching TRBD1 (6 bases). The CDR3 loop spans 16 amino acids. The V end lost 0 bases, the J end lost 0 bases, and 6 bases lay between the germline ends. Germline lookup yields CDR1 ENHRY and CDR2 SYGVKD. The CDR3 protein is CAISESGGSGANVLTF. The CDR3 DNA is TGTGCCATCAGTGAGTCAGGGGGCTCTGGGGCCAACGTCCTGACTTTC.

This chain joins TRBV12-2 and TRBJ1-2. TRBV12-2 is a pseudogene segment. The CDR3 totals 15 residues. The CDR3 DNA is TGTGCAAGTCGCTTAGAGGGACGGAATCACTATGGCTACACCTTC. Protein product: CASRLEGRNHYGYTF.

The CDR3 nucleotides are TGCGCCAGCCTCAGCGAGGGCAACACTGAAGCTTTCTTT. It encodes CASLSEGNTEAFF. The rearrangement joins TRBV5-1 to TRBJ1-1; D unresolved. Germline values: CDR1 SGHRS, CDR2 YFSETQ. V was cut by 7 bases and J by 2 bases, with 12 bases left in between. This CDR3 has 13 amino acids.

The genes are TRBV5-1 and TRBJ2-3; D possibly corresponds to TRBD2 (6 bases). The CDR3 is 15 amino acids. Germline lookup yields CDR1 SGHRS and CDR2 YFSETQ. V lost 4 bases to trimming and J lost 2 bases, with 14 bases between them. The CDR3 sequence is CASSPDVAVTDTQYF. Here the CDR3 DNA reads TGCGCCAGCAGCCCGGACGTAGCGGTCACAGATACGCAGTATTTT.

V usage is TRBV27 and J usage is TRBJ1-1; a possible D gene is TRBD1 (5 bases). There are 14 residues in the CDR3. V lost 2 bases, J lost 0 bases, and 7 bases lay in between. The V gene's germline CDR1 is MNHEY and CDR2 SMNVEV (reference sequence). In DNA form, the CDR3 reads TGTGCCAGCAGTTTAGGGACCCTGAACACTGAAGCTTTCTTT. This sequence encodes CASSLGTLNTEAFF.

V usage is TRBV7-2 and J usage is TRBJ1-4; D gene unclear. From germline, CDR1 is SGHTA and CDR2 FQGNSA. Trimming shortened V by 5 bases and J by 5 bases, and 0 bases separated the two germline ends. The CDR3 is made up of 10 amino acids. DNA of the CDR3: TGTGCCAGCAGCAATGAAAAACTGTTTTTT. Its protein is CASSNEKLFF.

The chain joins TRBV6-1 to TRBJ2-1, with 10 bases fitting TRBD1. With V trimmed by 4 bases and J by 4 bases, 4 bases remained unmatched. CDR3 length: 15 residues. The V gene's germline CDR1 is MNHNS and CDR2 SASEGT. The CDR3 region has the DNA TGTGCCAGCAGTGCGGACAGGGGGAGGTACAATGAGCAGTTCTTC. It specifies CASSADRGRYNEQFF.

The chain carries TRBV19 and TRBJ1-2; 7 bases align to TRBD1. Trimming removed 3 bases from V and 8 bases from J; junction bases left unmatched: 9. CDR3 length: 14 amino acids. Germline assignment: CDR1 LNHDA and CDR2 SQIVND (reference sequence). The CDR3 sequence: CASSILTGPHGYTF. The CDR3 region has the DNA TGTGCCAGTAGTATCTTGACAGGGCCTCACGGCTACACCTTC.